The 14 T cell receptor beta chains reported below all come from one sample, sequenced in a study of shared clonotypes between healthy human individuals. Produced via immunoSEQ multiplex PCR; TCRdb's table is partial and in-frame only. The sample has about 110,000 clones; 68% are singletons. Sequencing was done on a sample of memory CD8+ T cells sorted from blood. Indicated subset: CD45RO+ cells pooled with CCR7-negative TemRA cells. All receptors come from a woman younger than 45 in good health.

This clone came up a few times. The genes are TRBV2 and TRBJ2-2; no definite D call. Trimming pared 7 bases from V and 7 bases from J, leaving 16 bases between. The CDR3 length is 14 residues. CDR1 and CDR2 from the germline V gene are SNHLY and FYNNEI. This CDR3 is CASKMENEVGELFF. As DNA, the CDR3 is TGTGCCAGCAAAATGGAAAACGAGGTCGGGGAGCTGTTTTTT.

This clone was seen a handful of times. The J gene is TRBJ1-2, the V gene TRBV25-1, with D hard to call. V was shortened by 4 bases and J by 3 bases, with 9 bases between the two germline ends. The CDR3 has 13 amino acids. Per germline, CDR1 MGHDK and CDR2 SYGVNS. The CDR3 reads CASSATEHYGYTF. CDR3 coding DNA: TGTGCCAGCAGTGCCACCGAGCACTATGGCTACACCTTC.

The chain is built from TRBV11-2 and TRBJ2-5; 13 positions match TRBD2. V lost 5 bases and J lost 4; bases outside the gene matches: 13. The germline V gene has CDR1 SGHAT and CDR2 FQNNGV. This CDR3 comprises 18 residues. The CDR3 DNA is TGTGCCAGCAGCGATCCACTAGCGGGAGGGCCTCGCAGAGAGACCCAGTACTTC. Translation: CASSDPLAGGPRRETQYF.

This clone came up once. This sequence joins TRBV19 and TRBJ1-5; D is uncertain. Germline CDR1 is LNHDA and CDR2 is SQIVND (reference sequence). The ends were cut back, 3 bases at V and 1 base at J, with 7 bases in the middle. The CDR3 has 14 amino acids. DNA for the CDR3: TGTGCCAGTAGTATTTATTTCAGCAATCAGCCCCAGCATTTT. It encodes CASSIYFSNQPQHF.

This clone has a single count. The chain carries TRBV5-1 and TRBJ2-2; 8 bases map to TRBD2. CDR3 size: 16 residues. Germline CDR1 reads SGHRS; CDR2 reads YFSETQ. Trimming at V came to 2 bases and at J to 2 bases, leaving 5 bases not matched to a gene. CDR3 loop: CASSFSGRVNTGELFF. The CDR3 bases are TGCGCCAGCAGCTTTTCCGGGAGGGTTAACACCGGGGAGCTGTTTTTT.

This clone is labeled as medium-sized. The rearrangement links TRBV6-4 to TRBJ2-3; TRBD2 matches at 10 bases. The CDR3 length is 16 residues. Germline V lookup: CDR1 MRHNA, CDR2 SNTAGT. Germline trimming cut 8 bases from V and 4 bases from J; bases unmatched to any gene: 12. DNA for the CDR3: TGTGCCAGCTCAGAAACTAGCGGGAAAGGGTCAGATACGCAGTATTTT. Translated, it gives CASSETSGKGSDTQYF.

J is TRBJ2-7 and V is TRBV7-9; 9 bases match TRBD1. The CDR3 loop spans 15 amino acids. Trimming removed 6 bases from V and 5 bases from J; junction bases left unmatched: 11. Per germline, CDR1 SEHNR and CDR2 FQNEAQ (reference sequence). CDR3 region: CASSRNSGQGNEQYF. For the CDR3, the DNA is TGTGCCAGCAGTCGAAACTCGGGACAGGGAAACGAGCAGTACTTC.

Only one count was recorded for this clone. This rearrangement joins TRBV11-3 to TRBJ2-1; D possibly corresponds to TRBD2 (6 bases). Germline CDR1 SGHNT, CDR2 YENEEA. The length of the CDR3 is 16 residues. V was cut by 5 bases and J by 2 bases, with 16 bases left in between. This chain's CDR3 is CASSAFSSVTYNEQFF. Here the CDR3 DNA reads TGTGCCAGCAGCGCCTTTTCTAGCGTAACCTACAATGAGCAGTTCTTC.

This clone was counted ten times or more. The V and J genes are TRBV2 and TRBJ2-7, with 11 bases aligning to TRBD2. CDR1 and CDR2 from the germline V gene are SNHLY and FYNNEI. There are 15 residues in the CDR3. V lost 3 bases and J lost 7; bases outside the gene matches: 8. The CDR3 nucleotides are TGTGCCAGCAGTGACAGACTAGCGGGGCTCGCGGAGCAGTACTTC. Its protein is CASSDRLAGLAEQYF.

This clone was seen just once. The V gene is TRBV2, the J gene TRBJ2-5; possible D gene TRBD2, 6 bases. The V end lost 3 bases, the J end lost 3 bases, and 17 bases lay between the germline ends. Per germline, CDR1 SNHLY and CDR2 FYNNEI. This CDR3 comprises 16 residues. In DNA form, the CDR3 reads TGTGCCAGCAGTGATTTGGTTAGCGGAGGGGAAGAGACCCAGTACTTC. This translates into CASSDLVSGGEETQYF.

The chain employs TRBV28 and TRBJ1-4; perhaps TRBD1 as D (6 bases). This CDR3 spans 14 amino acids. Germline V gene sequence: CDR1 MDHEN, CDR2 SYDVKM. Trimming took off 5 bases at V and 3 bases at J, with 10 bases between the two ends. CDR3 sequence (DNA): TGTGCCAGCAGTATGACAGGCCCTAATGAAAAACTGTTTTTT. This codes for CASSMTGPNEKLFF.

The genes are TRBV27 and TRBJ2-1; the match to TRBD2 covers 12 bases. Trimming at V came to 6 bases and at J to 10 bases, leaving 7 bases not matched to a gene. Per germline, CDR1 MNHEY and CDR2 SMNVEV (reference sequence). This CDR3 contains 14 residues. In DNA, the CDR3 is TGTGCCAGCAGACTAGCGGGAGGCACCCGGGAGCAGTTCTTC. Its translation: CASRLAGGTREQFF.

The chain recombines TRBV4-2 with TRBJ2-4; D perhaps matches TRBD1 (5 bases). Germline loops: CDR1 LGHNA, CDR2 YNFKEQ. V was cut by 2 bases and J by 4 bases, with 15 bases left in between. This CDR3 is built from 16 residues. The CDR3 nucleotides read TGTGCCAGCAGCCAAACCTTAAGGGGCACAAAAAACATTCAGTACTTC. Translated, it gives CASSQTLRGTKNIQYF.

This clone was seen more than once but under ten times. J is TRBJ2-2 and V is TRBV6-1, with D maybe TRBD2 (6 bases). From germline, CDR1 is MNHNS and CDR2 SASEGT. The CDR3 runs to 14 residues. V was trimmed by 10 bases and J by 0 bases, leaving 12 bases between them. CDR3 protein: CATGGFSNTGELFF. CDR3 in DNA: TGTGCCACCGGAGGGTTCTCGAACACCGGGGAGCTGTTTTTT.